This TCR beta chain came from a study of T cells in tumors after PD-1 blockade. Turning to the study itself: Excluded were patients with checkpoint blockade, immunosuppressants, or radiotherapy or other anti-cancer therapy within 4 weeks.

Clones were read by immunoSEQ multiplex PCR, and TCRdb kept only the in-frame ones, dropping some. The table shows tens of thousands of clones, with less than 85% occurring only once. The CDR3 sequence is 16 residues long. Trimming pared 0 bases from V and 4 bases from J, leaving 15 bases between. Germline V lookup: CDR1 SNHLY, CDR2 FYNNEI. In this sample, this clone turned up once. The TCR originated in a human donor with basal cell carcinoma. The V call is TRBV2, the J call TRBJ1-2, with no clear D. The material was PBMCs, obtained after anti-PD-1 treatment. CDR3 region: CASSEAYTNSPYGYTF. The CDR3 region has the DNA TGTGCCAGCAGTGAAGCGTATACCAACAGCCCCTATGGCTACACCTTC.